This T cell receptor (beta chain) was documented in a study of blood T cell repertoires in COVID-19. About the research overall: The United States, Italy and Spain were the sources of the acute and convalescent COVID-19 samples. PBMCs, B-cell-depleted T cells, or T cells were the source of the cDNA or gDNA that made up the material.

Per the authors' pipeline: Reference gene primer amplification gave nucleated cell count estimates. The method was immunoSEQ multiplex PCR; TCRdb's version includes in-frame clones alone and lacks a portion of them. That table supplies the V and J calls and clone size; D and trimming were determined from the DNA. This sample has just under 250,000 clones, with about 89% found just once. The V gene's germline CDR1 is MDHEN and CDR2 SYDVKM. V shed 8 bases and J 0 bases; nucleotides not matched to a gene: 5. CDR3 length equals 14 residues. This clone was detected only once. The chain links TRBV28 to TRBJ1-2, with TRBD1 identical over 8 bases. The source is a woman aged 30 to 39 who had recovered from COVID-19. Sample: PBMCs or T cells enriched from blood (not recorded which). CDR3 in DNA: TGTGCCAGCGGACAGGGCCTAGCTAACTATGGCTACACCTTC. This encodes CASGQGLANYGYTF.